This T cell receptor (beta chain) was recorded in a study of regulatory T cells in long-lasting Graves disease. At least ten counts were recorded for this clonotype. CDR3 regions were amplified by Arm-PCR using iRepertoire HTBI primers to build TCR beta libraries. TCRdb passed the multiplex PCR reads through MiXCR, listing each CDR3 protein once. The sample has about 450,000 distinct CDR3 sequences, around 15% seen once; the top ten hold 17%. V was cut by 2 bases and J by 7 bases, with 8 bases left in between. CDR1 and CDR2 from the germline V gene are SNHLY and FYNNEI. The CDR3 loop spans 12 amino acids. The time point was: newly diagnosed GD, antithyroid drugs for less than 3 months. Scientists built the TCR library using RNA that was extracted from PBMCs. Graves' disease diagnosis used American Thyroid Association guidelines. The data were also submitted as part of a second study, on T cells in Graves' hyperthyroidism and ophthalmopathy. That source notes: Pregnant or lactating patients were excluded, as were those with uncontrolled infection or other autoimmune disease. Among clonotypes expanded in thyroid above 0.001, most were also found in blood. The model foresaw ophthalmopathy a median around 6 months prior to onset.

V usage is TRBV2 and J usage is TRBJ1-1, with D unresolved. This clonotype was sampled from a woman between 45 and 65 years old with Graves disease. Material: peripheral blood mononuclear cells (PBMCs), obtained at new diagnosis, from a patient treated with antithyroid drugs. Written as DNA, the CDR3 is TGTGCCAGCAGTGAAAATTACATTGAAGCTTTCTTT. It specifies CASSENYIEAFF.